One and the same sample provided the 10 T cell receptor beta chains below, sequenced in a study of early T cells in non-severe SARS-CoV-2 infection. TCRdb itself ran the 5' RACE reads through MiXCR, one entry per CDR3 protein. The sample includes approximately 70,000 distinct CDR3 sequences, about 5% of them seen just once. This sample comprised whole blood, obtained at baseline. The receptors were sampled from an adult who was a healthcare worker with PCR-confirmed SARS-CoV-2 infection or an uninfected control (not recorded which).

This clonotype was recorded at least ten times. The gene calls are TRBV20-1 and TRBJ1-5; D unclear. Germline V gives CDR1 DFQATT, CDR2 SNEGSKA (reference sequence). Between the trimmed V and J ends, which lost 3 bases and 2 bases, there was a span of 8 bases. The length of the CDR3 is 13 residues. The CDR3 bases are TGCAGTGCTAGTATCCTTGGCAATCAGCCCCAGCATTTT. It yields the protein CSASILGNQPQHF.

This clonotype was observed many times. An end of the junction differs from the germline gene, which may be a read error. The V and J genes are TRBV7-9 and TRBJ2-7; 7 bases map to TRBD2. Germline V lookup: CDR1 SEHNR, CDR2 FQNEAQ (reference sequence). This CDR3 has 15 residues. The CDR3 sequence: CASSRGLDGPYERYF. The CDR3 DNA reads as TGTGCCAGCAGCCGAGGACTAGATGGGCCCTACGAGCGGTACTTC.

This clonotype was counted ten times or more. The DNA for the CDR3 is TGTGCCAGCTCACCAGAAAACGGGGGTGAGCAGTTCTTC. Translation gives CASSPENGGEQFF. The V gene is TRBV18, the J gene TRBJ2-1; a weak D match, TRBD2 (6 bases). V lost 2 bases, J lost 9 bases, and 11 bases lay in between. The germline gives CDR1 KGHSH, CDR2 LQKENI. CDR3 length: 13 amino acids.

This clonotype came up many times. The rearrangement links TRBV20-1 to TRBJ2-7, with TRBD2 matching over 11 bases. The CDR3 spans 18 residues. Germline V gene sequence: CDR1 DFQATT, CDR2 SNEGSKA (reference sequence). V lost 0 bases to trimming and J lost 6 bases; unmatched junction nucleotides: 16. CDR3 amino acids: CSARDQRLAGLRGAEQYF. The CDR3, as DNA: TGCAGTGCTAGAGATCAGCGACTAGCGGGACTTCGAGGGGCCGAGCAGTACTTC.

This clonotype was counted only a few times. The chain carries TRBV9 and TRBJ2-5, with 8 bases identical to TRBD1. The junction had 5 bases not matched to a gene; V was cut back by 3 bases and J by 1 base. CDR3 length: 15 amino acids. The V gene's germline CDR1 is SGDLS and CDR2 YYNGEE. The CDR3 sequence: CASSASGTGQETQYF. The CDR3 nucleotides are TGTGCCAGCAGCGCGTCCGGGACAGGCCAAGAGACCCAGTACTTC.

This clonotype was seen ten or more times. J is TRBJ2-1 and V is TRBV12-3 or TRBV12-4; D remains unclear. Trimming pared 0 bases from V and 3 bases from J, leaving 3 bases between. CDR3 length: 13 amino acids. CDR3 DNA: TGTGCCAGCAGTTTAGCCCGCTACAATGAGCAGTTCTTC. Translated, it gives CASSLARYNEQFF.

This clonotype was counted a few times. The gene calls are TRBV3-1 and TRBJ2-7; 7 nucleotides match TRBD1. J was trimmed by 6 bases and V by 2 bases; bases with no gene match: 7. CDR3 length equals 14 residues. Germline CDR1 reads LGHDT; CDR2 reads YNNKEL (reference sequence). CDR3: CASSQTGTVPEQYF. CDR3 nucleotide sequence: TGTGCCAGCAGCCAAACCGGGACAGTCCCCGAGCAGTACTTC.

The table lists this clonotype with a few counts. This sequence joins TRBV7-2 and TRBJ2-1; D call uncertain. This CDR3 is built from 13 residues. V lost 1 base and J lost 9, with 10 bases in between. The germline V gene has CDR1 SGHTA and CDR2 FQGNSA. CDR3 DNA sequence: TGTGCCAGCAGCTTAGTTTCGGTGGGTGAGCAGTTCTTC. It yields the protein CASSLVSVGEQFF. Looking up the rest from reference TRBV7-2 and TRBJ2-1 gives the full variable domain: GAGVSQSPSNKVTEKGKDVELRCDPISGHTALYWYRQSLGQGLEFLIYFQGNSAPDKSGLPSDRFSAERTGGSVSTLTIQRTQQEDSAVYLCASSLVSVGEQFFGPGTRLTVL.

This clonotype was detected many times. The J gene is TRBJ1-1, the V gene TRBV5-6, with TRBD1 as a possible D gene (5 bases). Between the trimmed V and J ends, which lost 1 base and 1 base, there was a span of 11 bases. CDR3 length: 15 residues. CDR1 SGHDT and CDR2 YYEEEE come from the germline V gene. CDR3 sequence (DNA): TGTGCCAGCAGCTTGATCGGACACCGGAACACTGAAGCTTTCTTT. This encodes CASSLIGHRNTEAFF.

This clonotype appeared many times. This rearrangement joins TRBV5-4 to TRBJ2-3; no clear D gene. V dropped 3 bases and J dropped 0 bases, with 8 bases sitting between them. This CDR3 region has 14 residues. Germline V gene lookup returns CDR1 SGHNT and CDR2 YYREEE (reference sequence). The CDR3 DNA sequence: TGTGCCAGCAGCTCCTGGCGGAGCACAGATACGCAGTATTTT. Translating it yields CASSSWRSTDTQYF.